Listed below are T cell receptor beta chains from one sample, sequenced in a study of control samples from healthy donors and cancer patients. Here immunoSEQ multiplex PCR was the method, and the copy in TCRdb shows in-frame clones only, minus some. The data show about 140,000 clones, 91% seen once. Sequencing was performed on blood. All receptors come from a man aged 18 to 30 in good health. The CDR3 runs from the conserved cysteine through the conserved F or W. The D gene is left open where the match is weak. Not every row has a clone size; where given, it reads once, few, many or a size class.

-	-	TRBJ2-1	TRBV11-3	TGTGCCAGCAGCTTAGATTCGGGCAATGAGCAGTTCTTC	CASSLDSGNEQFF
TRBD2	-	TRBJ2-1	TRBV7-6	TGTGCCAGCAGCTCCGTAGCGGGGGAGTCCAATGAGCAGTTCTTC	CASSSVAGESNEQFF
TRBD1	-	TRBJ2-2	TRBV5-1	TGCGCCAGCAGGCCTCGACAGGGGGCGCCCGGGGAGCTGTTTTTT	CASRPRQGAPGELFF
TRBD2	-	TRBJ2-2	TRBV7-7	TGTGCCAGCAGCCCAGGACTAGCGGGAGACACCGGGGAGCTGTTTTTT	CASSPGLAGDTGELFF
-	-	TRBJ1-1	TRBV11-3	TGTGCCAGCAGCTTAGGGGCAGGGATGCACACTGAAGCTTTCTTT	CASSLGAGMHTEAFF
-	-	TRBJ2-5	TRBV7-3	TGTGCCAGCCCACCCCGGGGGGAGACCCAGTACTTC	CASPPRGETQYF
-	-	TRBJ1-1	TRBV5-1	TGCGCCAGCAGCTTAACAGGGCCGCGGAACACTGAAGCTTTCTTT	CASSLTGPRNTEAFF
-	-	TRBJ1-2	TRBV4-3	TGCGCCAGCAGCGGCACACAGAACTATGGCTACACCTTC	CASSGTQNYGYTF
-	-	TRBJ1-3	TRBV6-2/TRBV6-3	TGTGCCAGCAGTTCCGCCGAGGGGCAATATGGAAACACCATATATTTT	CASSSAEGQYGNTIYF
-	-	TRBJ2-7	TRBV4-1	TGCGCCAGCAGCCGACTTGTGACAGGAGCTGTCTACGAGCAGTACTTC	CASSRLVTGAVYEQYF
TRBD1	-	TRBJ2-5	TRBV7-3	TGTGCCAGCAGCTCTCGGGACAGGGTCGAAGAAGAGACCCAGTACTTC	CASSSRDRVEEETQYF
TRBD1	-	TRBJ1-3	TRBV7-8	TGTGCCAGCAGCCGACAGGGGGAAGTTACTGGAAACACCATATATTTT	CASSRQGEVTGNTIYF
TRBD1	-	TRBJ1-2	TRBV20-1	TGCAGTGCTAGTGGGACAGTTCCCTATGGCTACACCTTC	CSASGTVPYGYTF
-	once	TRBJ2-3	TRBV28	TGTGCCAGCAGTTTTTTTATGCCGGGGGGCACAGATACGCAGTATTTT	CASSFFMPGGTDTQYF